The 11 T cell receptor beta chains presented below share a single source sample, sequenced in a study of early T cells in non-severe SARS-CoV-2 infection (dated by TCRdb to about 2021). Receptor amplification or capture employed 5' RACE. This sample was sequenced with a NextSeq 500. TCRdb trimmed public reads at Q25 via fastp, called clones via MiXCR and kept in-frame beta chains. Each CDR3 protein gets just one entry, which takes the most common genes and DNA from the rows behind it. Recorded for this sample are some 71,000 distinct CDR3 sequences; about 12% of them occurred a single time. The ten top clones hold 5% to 8% of the sample. The specimen was whole blood. The source of these receptors is an adult who was a healthcare worker with PCR-confirmed SARS-CoV-2 infection or an uninfected control (not recorded which).

This chain connects TRBV20-1 to TRBJ1-1; TRBD1 matches at 10 bases. V lost 6 bases, J lost 4 bases, and 8 bases stayed unmatched. CDR1 and CDR2 (germline): DFQATT, SNEGSKA (reference sequence). The CDR3 contains 14 residues. The CDR3 loop reads CSALLGTGVTEAFF. The DNA of the CDR3 is TGCAGTGCCCTGTTAGGGACAGGGGTCACTGAAGCTTTCTTT.

The chain carries TRBV20-1 and TRBJ2-6; TRBD1 is a possible D gene (5 bases). V gave up 0 bases and J gave up 2 bases, with 14 bases separating them. This CDR3 has 17 amino acids. Germline V gene lookup returns CDR1 DFQATT and CDR2 SNEGSKA (reference sequence). The CDR3 sequence is CSARDPLQGTGANVLTF. CDR3 bases: TGCAGTGCTAGAGATCCGTTGCAGGGCACTGGGGCCAACGTCCTGACTTTC.

This clonotype was seen ten or more times. This chain uses TRBV12-3 or TRBV12-4 with TRBJ1-5, with TRBD1 as a possible D gene (6 bases). Trimming took off 2 bases at V and 10 bases at J, with 15 bases between the two ends. CDR3 length: 14 residues. As DNA, the CDR3 is TGTGCCAGCAGTTTAAAGGCAGGGGAATCACCCCAGCATTTT. Translation gives CASSLKAGESPQHF.

This clonotype was picked up a small number of times. This chain links TRBV6-2 or TRBV6-3 with TRBJ2-7; D is ambiguous. CDR3 length: 13 amino acids. V lost 6 bases, J lost 6 bases, and 15 bases lay in between. Germline assignment: CDR1 MNHEY and CDR2 SVGEGT. CDR3 DNA sequence: TGTGCCAGCAGCCCCCACCATGACGGCGAGCAGTACTTC. Protein sequence: CASSPHHDGEQYF.

This clonotype has only a few counts. This rearrangement joins TRBV5-1 to TRBJ2-5, with TRBD2 identical over 7 bases. Germline V CDR1 and CDR2: SGHRS, YFSETQ. This CDR3 contains 14 residues. The junction had 4 bases not matched to a gene; V was cut back by 1 base and J by 4 bases. This chain's CDR3 is CASSLIGGRETQYF. The CDR3 DNA follows: TGCGCCAGCAGCTTGATTGGCGGGAGAGAGACCCAGTACTTC.

This clonotype showed up many times. The genes are TRBV27 and TRBJ1-1; D gene uncertain. V lost 5 bases and J 2 bases, leaving 18 bases between the germline ends. This CDR3 contains 16 residues. CDR1 is MNHEY and CDR2 is SMNVEV in the germline V gene (reference sequence). The CDR3 sequence: CASSPTPYEINTEAFF. CDR3 DNA sequence: TGTGCCAGCAGTCCGACTCCGTATGAGATTAACACTGAAGCTTTCTTT.

This clonotype was seen a handful of times. V is TRBV3-1 and J is TRBJ1-1, with D uncertain. The V gene lost 0 bases and the J gene lost 11 bases, with 10 bases spanning the gap. The CDR3 totals 12 residues. Germline V lookup: CDR1 LGHDT, CDR2 YNNKEL (reference sequence). The CDR3 loop is CASSQEDLVAFF. CDR3 sequence (DNA): TGTGCCAGCAGCCAAGAGGATCTTGTGGCTTTCTTT.

The sample holds a few counts of this clonotype. The V call is TRBV19, the J call TRBJ2-2; D gene ambiguous. CDR1 and CDR2 (germline): LNHDA, SQIVND (reference sequence). V was trimmed by 6 bases and J by 0 bases, leaving 8 bases between them. The length of the CDR3 is 14 residues. CDR3 DNA: TGTGCCAGTAGCACTGAACCGAACACCGGGGAGCTGTTTTTT. Protein sequence: CASSTEPNTGELFF. Full variable domain (rest looked up from reference TRBV19 and TRBJ2-2): DGGITQSPKYLFRKEGQNVTLSCEQNLNHDAMYWYRQDPGQGLRLIYYSQIVNDFQKGDIAEGYSVSREKKESFPLTVTSAQKNPTAFYLCASSTEPNTGELFFGEGSRLTVL.

This clonotype was counted once. The chain carries TRBV12-3 or TRBV12-4 and TRBJ1-1; D call uncertain. CDR3 size: 10 residues. V lost 8 bases, J lost 6 bases, and 7 bases lay in between. CDR3 amino acids: CASGLSEAFF. CDR3 sequence (DNA): TGTGCCAGCGGATTGTCTGAAGCTTTCTTT.

This clonotype came up many times. This chain joins TRBV2 and TRBJ1-2, with a possible D match to TRBD1 (6 bases). CDR3 length equals 14 residues. The germline V gene encodes CDR1 SNHLY and CDR2 FYNNEI. V lost 5 bases to trimming and J lost 4 bases, with 14 bases between them. This CDR3 reads CASSTGTISYGYTF. The CDR3 nucleotides read TGTGCCAGCAGTACCGGGACAATATCCTATGGCTACACCTTC.

In its sample, this clonotype was seen many times. The chain is built from TRBV5-1 and TRBJ2-2, with D possibly being TRBD2 (6 bases). This CDR3 is 15 amino acids long. With 2 bases removed from V and 3 bases from J, the gap between germline ends came to 11 bases. Germline CDR1 is SGHRS and CDR2 is YFSETQ. CDR3 bases: TGCGCCAGCAGCTTAGTGGGAGGTGACACCGGGGAGCTGTTTTTT. It is translated as CASSLVGGDTGELFF.